Listed below are T cell receptor beta chains from one sample, sequenced in a study of T cells in Graves' hyperthyroidism and ophthalmopathy. TCRdb re-analysed the multiplex PCR reads in MiXCR, keeping a single row per CDR3 protein. The sample lists 650,000 to 750,000 distinct CDR3 sequences, roughly 15% seen once, with about 10% in the top ten. The sequenced sample was blood. Receptor source: a woman aged 18-29 years with Graves' hyperthyroidism. Each CDR3 is given with its conserved first and last residue. D genes are given only for firm matches. Part of the rows lack a size; the others show once, few, many or a class for expanded clones.

abundance: few
v_gene: TRBV19
j_gene: TRBJ1-2
d_gene: TRBD1
CDR3nt: TGTGCCAGTACAGGAGGGGGGACAGGCATCTATGGCTACACCTTC
CDR3aa: CASTGGGTGIYGYTF

abundance: many
v_gene: TRBV28
j_gene: TRBJ1-1
d_gene: .
CDR3nt: TGTGCCAGCAGTTCACGGGGAATAAACACTGAAGCTTTCTTT
CDR3aa: CASSSRGINTEAFF

abundance: few
v_gene: TRBV20-1
j_gene: TRBJ2-7
d_gene: TRBD1
CDR3nt: TGCAGTGCTAGAGAAATTATGACAGGGTTTCGGAACGAGCAGTACTTC
CDR3aa: CSAREIMTGFRNEQYF

abundance: .
v_gene: TRBV5-1
j_gene: TRBJ2-2
d_gene: TRBD1
CDR3nt: TGCGCCAGCAGCTTCGGGACAGGCTGGTCCGGGGAGCTGTTTTTT
CDR3aa: CASSFGTGWSGELFF

abundance: many
v_gene: TRBV2
j_gene: TRBJ1-2
d_gene: .
CDR3nt: TGTGCCAGCCCAGACGGAACAGAGAATTATGGCTACACCTTC
CDR3aa: CASPDGTENYGYTF

abundance: many
v_gene: TRBV7-2
j_gene: TRBJ2-1
d_gene: TRBD2
CDR3nt: TGTGCCAGCAGCCTAGGGACTAGCGGGAGGGCGGAAAATGAGCAGTTCTTC
CDR3aa: CASSLGTSGRAENEQFF

abundance: many
v_gene: TRBV19
j_gene: TRBJ1-1
d_gene: TRBD1
CDR3nt: TGTGCCAGTACCCTCGGACAGGGGCAAACTGAAGCTTTCTTT
CDR3aa: CASTLGQGQTEAFF

abundance: few
v_gene: TRBV25-1
j_gene: TRBJ2-7
d_gene: .
CDR3nt: TGTGCCAGCAGTGATGGAAGCAGGTCAACCTACGAGCAGTACTTC
CDR3aa: CASSDGSRSTYEQYF

abundance: .
v_gene: TRBV6-2/TRBV6-3
j_gene: TRBJ2-7
d_gene: .
CDR3nt: TGTGCCAGCAGTGACCAATTCGGGACGCAACCCTACGAGCAGTACTTC
CDR3aa: CASSDQFGTQPYEQYF

abundance: .
v_gene: TRBV9
j_gene: TRBJ1-5
d_gene: .
CDR3nt: TGTGCCAGCAGCGTAGGTTCTGGGGCGGGTCAGCCCCAGCATTTT
CDR3aa: CASSVGSGAGQPQHF

abundance: many
v_gene: TRBV10-2
j_gene: TRBJ2-2
d_gene: TRBD2
CDR3nt: TGCGCCAGCAACGCGGGAGGCCCCCCGCGAAGTGGCGGGGAGCTGTTTTTT
CDR3aa: CASNAGGPPRSGGELFF

abundance: many
v_gene: TRBV20-1
j_gene: TRBJ2-1
d_gene: .
CDR3nt: TGCAGTGCTAGAGAAATAGGCCCGTACAATGAGCAGTTCTTC
CDR3aa: CSAREIGPYNEQFF

abundance: .
v_gene: TRBV20-1
j_gene: TRBJ2-1
d_gene: .
CDR3nt: TGCAGTGCTAGAGATCTGGCGGGATCACCCGGTGAGCAGTTCTTC
CDR3aa: CSARDLAGSPGEQFF

abundance: .
v_gene: TRBV19
j_gene: TRBJ1-1
d_gene: .
CDR3nt: TGTGCCAGTAGTATTGGTGGGGGATTCACTGAAGCTTTCTTT
CDR3aa: CASSIGGGFTEAFF